The rows below give T cell receptor beta chains drawn from one sample of a study of cytomegalovirus exposure and HLA in healthy donors. Sequencing used immunoSEQ multiplex PCR; TCRdb keeps in-frame clones, though not all of them. Of approximately 190,000 clones listed, 84% were seen once; the top ten hold approximately 2.4%. The sequenced sample consisted of PBMCs. The receptor set was obtained from a woman aged 45-59 years in good health and CMV-seropositive. Each CDR3 is given with its conserved first and last residue. Each record gives: J gene, clone size, D gene, V gene, CDR3 DNA, CDR3 protein. The D gene is left open where the match is weak. Clone size appears in some rows only: once, few, many, or a class for an expanded clone.

J gene: TRBJ2-7; clone size: few; D gene: .; V gene: TRBV28; CDR3 DNA: TGTGCCAGCAGCCCCTTGGGTCAGGGGAGAACCTACGAGCAGTACTTC; CDR3 protein: CASSPLGQGRTYEQYF
J gene: TRBJ1-1; clone size: .; D gene: .; V gene: TRBV6-5; CDR3 DNA: TGTGCCAGCAGTGTGGCAGGGCCAAACACTGAAGCTTTCTTT; CDR3 protein: CASSVAGPNTEAFF
J gene: TRBJ2-7; clone size: .; D gene: .; V gene: TRBV5-6; CDR3 DNA: TGTGCCAGCAGCGGTCCCAGACAGAGTTCCTCCTACGAGCAGTACTTC; CDR3 protein: CASSGPRQSSSYEQYF
J gene: TRBJ2-3; clone size: .; D gene: TRBD2; V gene: TRBV5-6; CDR3 DNA: TGTGCCAGCAGCTTTCCTAGCGGGGGGGCTATAGATACGCAGTATTTT; CDR3 protein: CASSFPSGGAIDTQYF
J gene: TRBJ1-3; clone size: .; D gene: .; V gene: TRBV27; CDR3 DNA: TGTGCCAGCAGACTTTTAGCCTCTGGAAACACCATATATTTT; CDR3 protein: CASRLLASGNTIYF
J gene: TRBJ2-1; clone size: .; D gene: .; V gene: TRBV5-8; CDR3 DNA: TGTGCCAGCAGCTTGGTTACAGGCGTACTTAAAAATGAGCAGTTCTTC; CDR3 protein: CASSLVTGVLKNEQFF
J gene: TRBJ2-5; clone size: once; D gene: .; V gene: TRBV19; CDR3 DNA: TGTGCCAGTAGTAAGGGCAGCGGAGAGAGCCAGTACTTC; CDR3 protein: CASSKGSGESQYF
J gene: TRBJ2-7; clone size: .; D gene: TRBD1; V gene: TRBV6-1; CDR3 DNA: TGTGCCAGCAGGCTGGGACAGTCTTACGAGCAGTACTTC; CDR3 protein: CASRLGQSYEQYF
J gene: TRBJ2-3; clone size: .; D gene: TRBD2; V gene: TRBV27; CDR3 DNA: TGTGCCAGCAGTCCCCGACTAGCGGGGAGCACAGATACGCAGTATTTT; CDR3 protein: CASSPRLAGSTDTQYF
J gene: TRBJ2-7; clone size: few; D gene: TRBD1; V gene: TRBV7-9; CDR3 DNA: TGTGCCAGCAGCTTTGGACAGGGGCCCTACGAGCAGTACTTC; CDR3 protein: CASSFGQGPYEQYF
J gene: TRBJ2-5; clone size: .; D gene: TRBD1; V gene: TRBV2; CDR3 DNA: TGTGCCAGCAGATCGGGACAGGGCAGGGGGACCCAGTACTTC; CDR3 protein: CASRSGQGRGTQYF
J gene: TRBJ2-3; clone size: .; D gene: TRBD2; V gene: TRBV15; CDR3 DNA: TGTGCCACCAGCAGAGATCGCGGGGGACTAGGGCGAGATACGCAGTATTTT; CDR3 protein: CATSRDRGGLGRDTQYF
J gene: TRBJ2-1; clone size: .; D gene: TRBD2; V gene: TRBV2; CDR3 DNA: TGTGCCAGCAGCCTCCTTAGGGGAGGGGTCCCCTACAATGAGCAGTTCTTC; CDR3 protein: CASSLLRGGVPYNEQFF
J gene: TRBJ1-5; clone size: .; D gene: .; V gene: TRBV12-5; CDR3 DNA: TGTGCTAGTGGTTTGGTAGCAGGGAATAGCAATCAGCCCCAGCATTTT; CDR3 protein: CASGLVAGNSNQPQHF
J gene: TRBJ1-3; clone size: .; D gene: .; V gene: TRBV2; CDR3 DNA: TGTGCCAGCAGTGCCGGAGACTCTGGAAACACCATATATTTT; CDR3 protein: CASSAGDSGNTIYF